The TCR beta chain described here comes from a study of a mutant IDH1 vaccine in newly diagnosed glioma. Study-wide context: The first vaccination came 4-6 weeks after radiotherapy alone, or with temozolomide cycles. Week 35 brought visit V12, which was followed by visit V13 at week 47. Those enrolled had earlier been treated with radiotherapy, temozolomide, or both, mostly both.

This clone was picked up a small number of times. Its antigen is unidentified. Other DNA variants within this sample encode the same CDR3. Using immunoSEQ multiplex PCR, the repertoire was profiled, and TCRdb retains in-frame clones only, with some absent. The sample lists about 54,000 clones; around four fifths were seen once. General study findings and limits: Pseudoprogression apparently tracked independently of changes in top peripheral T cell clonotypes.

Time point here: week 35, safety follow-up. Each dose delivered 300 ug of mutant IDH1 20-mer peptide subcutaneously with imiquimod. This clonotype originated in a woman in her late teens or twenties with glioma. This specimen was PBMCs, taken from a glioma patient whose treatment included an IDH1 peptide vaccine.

CDR3 protein: CASSVGGDYGYTF. In nucleotides, the CDR3 is TGTGCCAGCAGCGTAGGAGGGGATTATGGCTACACCTTC. V gene TRBV9 combines with J gene TRBJ1-2; a possible D gene is TRBD1 (5 bases). Germline V CDR1 and CDR2: SGDLS, YYNGEE. The CDR3 spans 13 residues. V was shortened by 0 bases and J by 5 bases, with 8 bases between the two germline ends.